This T cell receptor beta chain stems from a study of T cell repertoires in cytomegalovirus infection. The CDR3 covers 14 residues. Germline V gene lookup returns CDR1 KGHSH and CDR2 LQKENI. V was shortened by 0 bases and J by 8 bases, with 12 bases between the two germline ends. TCRdb recomputed calls from the reads with MiXCR, one row per CDR3 protein. The data contain fewer than 250,000 distinct CDR3 sequences, 12% of them seen just once; the ten biggest clones take up under 2%. This TCR was sampled from a human donor in good health (CMV status not recorded). Some clones in this sample may be carry-over from other donors' samples. The sample comprised PBMCs. The rearrangement links TRBV18 to TRBJ2-3, with D possibly being TRBD2 (5 bases). The CDR3 region has the DNA TGTGCCAGCTCACCACCATCTAGCTCAGTTACGCAGTATTTT. This sequence encodes CASSPPSSSVTQYF.